The rows below give T cell receptor beta chains drawn from one sample of a study of blood T cell repertoires in COVID-19. Clones were read by immunoSEQ multiplex PCR, and TCRdb kept only the in-frame ones, dropping some. The table records under 200,000 clones, more than 75% of them present only once. The specimen sequenced was peripheral blood. Receptors were obtained from a woman aged 45-59 years with COVID-19, enrolled during active disease. Both conserved end residues are part of each CDR3. The order of the fields is V gene, D gene, clone size, J gene, CDR3 protein, CDR3 DNA. D genes are given only for firm matches. A row's size may be missing; if present it is once, few, many or a size class.

TRBV19	TRBD1	.	TRBJ1-2	CASSPYPWGQAKGYTF	TGTGCCAGTAGTCCATACCCCTGGGGACAGGCGAAAGGCTACACCTTC
TRBV30	TRBD1	few	TRBJ2-6	CAWSVPNHRDRGAGANVLTF	TGTGCCTGGAGTGTGCCTAACCACCGGGACAGGGGAGCTGGGGCCAACGTCCTGACTTTC
TRBV2	TRBD1	.	TRBJ2-2	CASSETRQGAANTGELFF	TGTGCCAGCAGTGAAACTCGACAGGGGGCCGCGAACACCGGGGAGCTGTTTTTT
TRBV27	.	.	TRBJ1-1	CASSLSGSNGAFF	TGTGCCAGCAGTTTATCGGGCAGCAACGGAGCTTTCTTT
TRBV5-5	.	.	TRBJ2-1	CASSLDGFGSYNEQFF	TGTGCCAGCAGCTTGGATGGTTTCGGTTCTTACAATGAGCAGTTCTTC
TRBV7-2	.	.	TRBJ1-3	CASSPSTAGNTIYF	TGTGCCAGCAGCCCCTCGACAGCTGGAAACACCATATATTTT
TRBV5-1	.	few	TRBJ1-3	CASSSDGVSGNTIYF	TGCGCCAGCAGCTCAGACGGGGTCTCTGGAAACACCATATATTTT
TRBV30	.	.	TRBJ1-3	CAWSEEGYGNTIYF	TGTGCCTGGAGTGAGGAGGGGTATGGAAACACCATATATTTT
TRBV5-3	.	.	TRBJ2-7	CARSPQGHLFPYEQYF	TGTGCCAGAAGCCCACAGGGACACCTATTTCCCTACGAGCAGTACTTC
TRBV19	.	.	TRBJ2-6	CASSPRTAGANVLTF	TGTGCCAGTAGTCCCCGGACTGCGGGGGCCAACGTCCTGACTTTC
TRBV12-3/TRBV12-4	.	.	TRBJ2-3	CASRRADTQYF	TGTGCCAGCAGGAGGGCAGATACGCAGTATTTT
TRBV4-1	TRBD1	.	TRBJ2-7	CASSQESGQGYEQYF	TGCGCCAGCAGCCAAGAGTCTGGACAGGGGTACGAGCAGTACTTC
TRBV18	TRBD1	.	TRBJ1-4	CASSRTQGATNEKLFF	TGTGCCAGCTCGCGAACGCAGGGGGCAACTAATGAAAAACTGTTTTTT
TRBV10-3	.	.	TRBJ1-5	CAISPAEGNQPQHF	TGTGCCATCTCCCCAGCGGAAGGCAATCAGCCCCAGCATTTT
TRBV7-8	TRBD1	.	TRBJ1-5	CASSFQRRGLGNQPQHF	TGTGCCAGCAGCTTTCAGCGGAGGGGGCTAGGCAATCAGCCCCAGCATTTT
TRBV7-9	TRBD1	.	TRBJ2-5	CASSSGQGSQETQYF	TGTGCCAGCAGCTCGGGACAGGGAAGCCAAGAGACCCAGTACTTC
TRBV28	TRBD1	.	TRBJ2-6	CASQQGSGANVLTF	TGTGCCAGCCAACAGGGGTCTGGGGCCAACGTCCTGACTTTC
TRBV4-2	.	.	TRBJ2-3	CASSQEAAGAKGDTQYF	TGTGCCAGCAGCCAAGAGGCCGCGGGGGCCAAGGGAGATACGCAGTATTTT
TRBV5-5	.	.	TRBJ2-1	CASSSPESNEQFF	TGTGCCAGCAGCTCACCGGAGTCCAATGAGCAGTTCTTC
TRBV9	TRBD1	.	TRBJ1-3	CASSVEGQGYTIYF	TGTGCCAGCAGCGTAGAGGGACAGGGTTACACCATATATTTT
TRBV5-1	TRBD2	.	TRBJ2-5	CASSFRLAGGLETQYF	TGCGCCAGCAGCTTCCGACTAGCGGGAGGTTTGGAGACCCAGTACTTC
TRBV6-5	.	.	TRBJ1-2	CASSDRRDGYTF	TGTGCCAGCAGCGACAGGCGGGATGGCTACACCTTC
TRBV28	.	.	TRBJ2-2	CASSPWGLNTGELFF	TGTGCCAGCAGCCCCTGGGGGCTCAACACCGGGGAGCTGTTTTTT
TRBV7-2	.	.	TRBJ2-2	CASSSKNTGELFF	TGTGCCAGCAGCTCCAAAAACACCGGGGAGCTGTTTTTT
TRBV5-1	TRBD1	once	TRBJ1-4	CASSADRGGEKLFF	TGCGCCAGCAGCGCAGACAGGGGCGGGGAAAAACTGTTTTTT
TRBV10-2	.	.	TRBJ2-3	CASSPLAPSTDTQYF	TGCGCCAGCAGTCCGCTAGCGCCGAGCACAGATACGCAGTATTTT
TRBV7-3	.	.	TRBJ2-4	CASSPWGGKDIQYF	TGTGCCAGCAGCCCTTGGGGGGGCAAGGACATTCAGTACTTC
TRBV5-1	.	.	TRBJ2-7	CASSSIGGNFYEQYF	TGCGCCAGCAGCTCTATTGGGGGCAATTTCTACGAGCAGTACTTC
TRBV4-1	.	.	TRBJ1-1	CASSQGRGMNTEAFF	TGCGCCAGCAGCCAAGGTCGCGGTATGAACACTGAAGCTTTCTTT
TRBV15	TRBD2	.	TRBJ2-5	CATSTGTSGGEETQYF	TGTGCCACCAGCACCGGGACTAGCGGGGGGGAAGAGACCCAGTACTTC
TRBV27	TRBD1	.	TRBJ1-2	CASRTGQGHGYTF	TGTGCCAGCAGGACAGGACAGGGCCATGGCTACACCTTC
TRBV11-2	TRBD2	.	TRBJ2-1	CASRLAGGVSIEQFF	TGTGCCAGCAGATTAGCGGGGGGCGTTAGTATTGAGCAGTTCTTC
TRBV19	TRBD1	few	TRBJ1-5	CASSTGQGLHQPQHF	TGTGCCAGTAGTACCGGACAGGGCCTACATCAGCCCCAGCATTTT
TRBV9	.	.	TRBJ2-5	CASSSSPGQQETQYF	TGTGCCAGCAGCAGCTCCCCGGGACAACAAGAGACCCAGTACTTC
TRBV18	.	.	TRBJ2-7	CASSPPGSSYEQYF	TGTGCCAGCTCACCACCTGGCAGCTCCTACGAGCAGTACTTC
TRBV6-6	.	.	TRBJ1-2	CASSKTGDYGYTF	TGTGCCAGCAGTAAAACAGGAGACTATGGCTACACCTTC
TRBV3-1/TRBV3-2	.	.	TRBJ2-1	CASSQDRWVAQYNEQFF	TGTGCCAGCAGCCAAGATCGGTGGGTAGCTCAGTACAATGAGCAGTTCTTC
TRBV6-5	TRBD2	.	TRBJ2-3	CASSLLAGGADTQYF	TGTGCCAGCAGCTTACTAGCGGGGGGAGCAGATACGCAGTATTTT
TRBV4-3	TRBD2	.	TRBJ2-2	CASRSGTSGAGELFF	TGCGCCAGCAGGAGTGGGACTAGCGGCGCCGGGGAGCTGTTTTTT
TRBV2	TRBD2	.	TRBJ2-1	CASSEWGLAGGRSYNEQFF	TGTGCCAGCAGTGAATGGGGACTAGCGGGGGGGCGGTCCTACAATGAGCAGTTCTTC
TRBV4-2	TRBD2	.	TRBJ2-2	CASSQPGTSGAPNTGELFF	TGTGCCAGCAGCCAGCCCGGGACTAGCGGGGCGCCGAACACCGGGGAGCTGTTTTTT
TRBV9	.	.	TRBJ1-3	CASSDSGGAAGNTIYF	TGTGCCAGCAGCGACTCGGGGGGGGCAGCTGGAAACACCATATATTTT
TRBV5-4	TRBD1	once	TRBJ1-1	CASSTGQGANTEAFF	TGTGCCAGCAGTACGGGACAGGGCGCGAACACTGAAGCTTTCTTT